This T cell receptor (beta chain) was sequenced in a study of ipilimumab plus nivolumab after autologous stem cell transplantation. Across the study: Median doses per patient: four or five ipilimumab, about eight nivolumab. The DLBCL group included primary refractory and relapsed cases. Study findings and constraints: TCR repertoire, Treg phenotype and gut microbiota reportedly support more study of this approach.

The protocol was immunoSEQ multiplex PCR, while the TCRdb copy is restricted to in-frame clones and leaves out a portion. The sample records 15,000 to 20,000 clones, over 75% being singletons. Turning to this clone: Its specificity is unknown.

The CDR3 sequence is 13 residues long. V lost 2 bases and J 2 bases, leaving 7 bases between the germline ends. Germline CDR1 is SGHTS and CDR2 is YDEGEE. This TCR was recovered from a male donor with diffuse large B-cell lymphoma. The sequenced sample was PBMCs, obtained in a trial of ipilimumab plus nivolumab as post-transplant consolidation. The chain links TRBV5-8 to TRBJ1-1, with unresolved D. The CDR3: CASSLDANTEAFF. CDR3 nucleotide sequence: TGTGCCAGCAGCTTAGATGCCAACACTGAAGCTTTCTTT.